This T cell receptor beta chain was captured in a study of CXCR3-negative and CXCR3-positive naive CD8 T cells. This CDR3 has 19 residues. Preparation of TRB cDNA libraries relied on 5' RACE carrying UMI labels. TCRdb re-called the 5' RACE reads; one entry per CDR3 protein, DNA not given. Here the sample table reports about 40,000 distinct CDR3 sequences. The specimen was memory CD8+ T cells from blood. The genes are TRBV12-3 or TRBV12-4 and TRBJ1-2. The clonotype was recovered from a human donor in good health. Some clones in this sample may be carry-over from other donors' samples. The CDR3 loop reads CASTSTYYSSSLANYGYTF.